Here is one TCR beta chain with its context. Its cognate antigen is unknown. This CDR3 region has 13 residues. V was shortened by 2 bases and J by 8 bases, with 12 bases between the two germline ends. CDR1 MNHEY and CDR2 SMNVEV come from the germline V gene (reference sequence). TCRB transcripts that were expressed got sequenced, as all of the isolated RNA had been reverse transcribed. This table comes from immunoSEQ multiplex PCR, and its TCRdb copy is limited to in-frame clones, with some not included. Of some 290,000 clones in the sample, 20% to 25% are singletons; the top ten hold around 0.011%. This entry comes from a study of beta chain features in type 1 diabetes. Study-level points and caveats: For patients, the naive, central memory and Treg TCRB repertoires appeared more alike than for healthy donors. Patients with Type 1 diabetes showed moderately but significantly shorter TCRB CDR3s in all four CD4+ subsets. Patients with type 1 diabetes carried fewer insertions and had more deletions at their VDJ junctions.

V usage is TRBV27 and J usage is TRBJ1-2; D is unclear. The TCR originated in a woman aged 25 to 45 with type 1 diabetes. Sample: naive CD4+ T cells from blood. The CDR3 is CASSLEGRYGYTF. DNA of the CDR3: TGTGCCAGCAGTTTAGAGGGAAGGTACGGCTACACCTTC.